A single T cell receptor beta chain is shown here with its context. Its antigen is undetermined. The CDR3 totals 13 residues. V lost 6 bases, J lost 5 bases, and 6 bases stayed unmatched. This sample is drawn from a study of T-cell memory formation after mild COVID-19. Each CDR3 protein gets one entry after TCRdb re-called the 5' RACE reads with MiXCR. The sample has roughly 550,000 distinct CDR3 sequences; roughly 22% are singletons. The study, taken as a whole, reports: Later expanders leaned CD4+, whereas day 15 to 85 contracting clones were balanced CD4/CD8. Clones from the second wave (peaking day 37) had unconfirmed SARS-CoV-2 specificity. Some SARS-CoV-2-responding clones were already detected in memory before infection.

The sample was PBMCs or a T cell subset sorted from them (not recorded which). The source is an adult woman who had mild COVID-19 (a few samples of this study predate the infection). Cell type and time point are not known. The rearrangement uses TRBV12-3 or TRBV12-4 and TRBJ1-1, with 7 bases that match TRBD1. This chain's CDR3 is CASSYDRATEAFF. CDR3 sequence (DNA): TGTGCCAGCAGCTACGACAGGGCTACTGAAGCTTTCTTT.